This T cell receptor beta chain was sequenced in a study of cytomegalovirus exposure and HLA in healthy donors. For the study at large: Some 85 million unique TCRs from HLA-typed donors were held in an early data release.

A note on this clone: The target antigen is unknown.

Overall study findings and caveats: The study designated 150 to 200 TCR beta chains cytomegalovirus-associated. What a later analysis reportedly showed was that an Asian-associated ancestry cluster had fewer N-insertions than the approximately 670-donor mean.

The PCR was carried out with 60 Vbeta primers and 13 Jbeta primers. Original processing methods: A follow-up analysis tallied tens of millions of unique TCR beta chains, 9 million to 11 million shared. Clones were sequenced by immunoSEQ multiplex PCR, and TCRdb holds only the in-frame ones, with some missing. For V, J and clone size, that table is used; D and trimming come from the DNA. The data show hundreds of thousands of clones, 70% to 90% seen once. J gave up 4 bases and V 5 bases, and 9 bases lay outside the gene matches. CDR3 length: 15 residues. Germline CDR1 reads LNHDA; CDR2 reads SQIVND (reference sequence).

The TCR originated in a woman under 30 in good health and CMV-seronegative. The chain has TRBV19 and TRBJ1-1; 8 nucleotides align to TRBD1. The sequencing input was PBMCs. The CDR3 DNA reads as TGTGCCAGTAGTCCGCGGACAGGGTCAAGCACTGAAGCTTTCTTT. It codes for CASSPRTGSSTEAFF.